One T cell receptor beta chain is described in this entry. The same CDR3 arises from other DNA sequences in this sample as well. The length of the CDR3 is 14 residues. Trimming removed 1 base at V and 5 bases at J, with 12 bases between. Germline V gene data show CDR1 as SGHRS and CDR2 as YFSETQ. These data belong to a study of shared clonotypes between healthy human individuals. Some clones are missing from TCRdb's copy, which holds only in-frame ones; the method was immunoSEQ multiplex PCR. The table lists around 2.3 million clones, nearly 97% of them singletons. Adult donors, all healthy and HIV-negative, had no recent acute infections or vaccinations.

The sample was naive CD4+ T cells sorted from blood. Subset defined: CD45RA+ positively selected. This clonotype was sampled from a man aged 18 to 29 in good health. V usage is TRBV5-1 and J usage is TRBJ2-5; either TRBD1 or TRBD2 may fit D (6 bases each). Here the CDR3 DNA reads TGCGCCAGCAGCTTGAACGGGGGCGGCGAGACCCAGTACTTC. Protein product: CASSLNGGGETQYF.